This is a list of T cell receptor beta chains from one sample in a study of blood T cell repertoires in COVID-19. Assay: immunoSEQ multiplex PCR; the TCRdb copy retains only in-frame clones and omits some. The sample contains some 150,000 clones, approximately 83% of which appear only once. The sample was peripheral blood. Source of these receptors: a man aged 65 to 85 with acute or convalescent COVID-19. Each CDR3 is given without its conserved first and last residue. Each record gives: J gene, V gene, CDR3 protein.

TRBJ2-2 TRBV6-2/TRBV6-3 ASSYSAAGANTGELF
TRBJ2-7 TRBV29-1 SARDRGSVYEQY
TRBJ2-5 TRBV5-1 ASSLAGGRSETQY
TRBJ2-7 TRBV27 ASSLSPSHTYEQY
TRBJ2-3 TRBV20-1 SASSGLTSTDTQY
TRBJ2-2 TRBV28 ASSLQGGGYQNTGELF
TRBJ2-7 TRBV9 ASSVWTDSYEQY
TRBJ2-3 TRBV3-1/TRBV3-2 ASSQDYGFEAGGFFTDTQY
TRBJ2-7 TRBV3-1/TRBV3-2 ASSHSHRGFDEQY
TRBJ2-3 TRBV7-2 ASSYSSGTTTDTQY
TRBJ1-4 TRBV13 ASSLGGGNEKLF
TRBJ2-7 TRBV6-2/TRBV6-3 ASSFGTGRVEQY
TRBJ1-3 TRBV21-1 ASSKWCARDPRNSSGNTIY
TRBJ1-3 TRBV7-8 ASSLGTIANTIY
TRBJ2-7 TRBV4-3 ASSQVLGGTSGIEQY
TRBJ1-1 TRBV30 AWITRDRLNWNTEAF
TRBJ2-1 TRBV7-8 ASSSAGGPISEQF
TRBJ1-5 TRBV28 ASSLPGQGRWSQPQH
TRBJ2-6 TRBV6-4 ASSAQGGGSGANVLT
TRBJ2-7 TRBV19 ATTGTGDPYEQY
TRBJ1-2 TRBV24-1 ATSDFGGGYGYT
TRBJ2-7 TRBV18 ASSRDRRSSYEQY
TRBJ2-1 TRBV15 ATSRNLAGETEQF